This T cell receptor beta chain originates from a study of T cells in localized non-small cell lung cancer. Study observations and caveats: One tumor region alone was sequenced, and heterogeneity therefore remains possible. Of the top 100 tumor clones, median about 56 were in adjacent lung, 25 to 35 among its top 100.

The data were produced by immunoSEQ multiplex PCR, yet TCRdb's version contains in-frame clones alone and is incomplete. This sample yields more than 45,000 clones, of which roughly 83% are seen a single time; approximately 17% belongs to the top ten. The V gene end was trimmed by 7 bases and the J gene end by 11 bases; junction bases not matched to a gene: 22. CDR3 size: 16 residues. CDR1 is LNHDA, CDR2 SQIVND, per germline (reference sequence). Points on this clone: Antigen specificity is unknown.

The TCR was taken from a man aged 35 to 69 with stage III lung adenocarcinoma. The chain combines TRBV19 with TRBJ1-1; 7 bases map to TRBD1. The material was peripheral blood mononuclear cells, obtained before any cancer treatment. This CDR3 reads CASTPGTGQAPGKAFF. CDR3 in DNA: TGTGCCAGTACCCCGGGGACTGGACAGGCCCCCGGGAAGGCTTTCTTT.